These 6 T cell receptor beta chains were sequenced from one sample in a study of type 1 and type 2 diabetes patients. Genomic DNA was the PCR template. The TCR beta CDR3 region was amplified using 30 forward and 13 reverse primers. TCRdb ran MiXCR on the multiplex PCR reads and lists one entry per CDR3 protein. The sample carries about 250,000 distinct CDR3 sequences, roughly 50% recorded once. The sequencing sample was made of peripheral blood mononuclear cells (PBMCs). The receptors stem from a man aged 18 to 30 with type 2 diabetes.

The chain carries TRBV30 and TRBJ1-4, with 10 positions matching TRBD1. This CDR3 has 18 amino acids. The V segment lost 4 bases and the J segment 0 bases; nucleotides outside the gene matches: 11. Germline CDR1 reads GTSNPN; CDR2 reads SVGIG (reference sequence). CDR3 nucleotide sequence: TGTGCCTGGAACCACCGGGACAGGGGCTTTGCAACTAATGAAAAACTGTTTTTT. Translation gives CAWNHRDRGFATNEKLFF.

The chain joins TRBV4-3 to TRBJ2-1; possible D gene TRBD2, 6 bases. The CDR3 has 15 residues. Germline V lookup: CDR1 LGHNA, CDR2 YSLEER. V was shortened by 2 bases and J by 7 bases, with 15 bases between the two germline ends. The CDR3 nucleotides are TGCGCCAGCAGCCAAAGCGGGTGGAGTCAAAATGAGCAGTTCTTC. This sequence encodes CASSQSGWSQNEQFF.

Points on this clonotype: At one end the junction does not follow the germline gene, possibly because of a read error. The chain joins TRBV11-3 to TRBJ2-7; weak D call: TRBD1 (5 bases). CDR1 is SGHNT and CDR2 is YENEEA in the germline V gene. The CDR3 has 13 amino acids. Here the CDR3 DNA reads TGTGCCGGCAGCTTAGGGGAAAGCAACGAGCAGTACTTC. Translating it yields CAGSLGESNEQYF.

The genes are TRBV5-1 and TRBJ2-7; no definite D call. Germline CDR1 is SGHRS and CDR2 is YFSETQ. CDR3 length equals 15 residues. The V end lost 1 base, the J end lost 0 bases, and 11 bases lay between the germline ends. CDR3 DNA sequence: TGCGCCAGCAGCTTGTTCCCAAGAAGCTCCTACGAGCAGTACTTC. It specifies CASSLFPRSSYEQYF.

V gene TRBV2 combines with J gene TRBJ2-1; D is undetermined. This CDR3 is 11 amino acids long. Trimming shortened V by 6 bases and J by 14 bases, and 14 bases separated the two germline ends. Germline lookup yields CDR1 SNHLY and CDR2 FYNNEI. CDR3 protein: CASSDEQVEFF. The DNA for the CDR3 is TGTGCCAGCAGCGACGAACAAGTGGAGTTCTTC.

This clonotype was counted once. The DNA of the CDR3 is TGTGCCAGCACCGGGAGGGGGCATAGCACAGATACGCAGTATTTT. Translation: CASTGRGHSTDTQYF. The chain has TRBV7-3 and TRBJ2-3; a weak D match, TRBD2 (8 bases). V was clipped by 7 bases and J by 0 bases, with 14 bases between them. The germline V gene has CDR1 SGHTA and CDR2 FQGTGA. This CDR3 comprises 15 residues.